This T cell receptor beta chain was profiled in a study of cytomegalovirus exposure and HLA in healthy donors. General study points: Rarity held for most TCR sequences, but there were some public TCRs that occurred in many donors. The TCR clusters that emerged in the first cohort tended, a later analysis found, to co-occur in the roughly 130 validation repertoires.

Clones were read by immunoSEQ multiplex PCR, and TCRdb kept only the in-frame ones, dropping some. Here the sample spans roughly 130,000 clones, about nine tenths being singletons. Germline-derived CDR1 and CDR2 are SGDLS and YYNGEE. The junction had 4 bases not matched to a gene; V was cut back by 3 bases and J by 0 bases. The CDR3 runs 15 residues. This clone was recorded at least ten times. What it recognizes is unknown. The source of this sequence is a man between 25 and 39 years old in good health and CMV-seronegative. Sequenced: PBMCs. V gene TRBV9 combines with J gene TRBJ1-2; 8 bases agree with TRBD1. The CDR3 here is CASSAPTGANYGYTF. Written as DNA, the CDR3 is TGTGCCAGCAGCGCCCCGACAGGGGCTAACTATGGCTACACCTTC.